The rows below give T cell receptor beta chains drawn from one sample of a study of T cell responses to AZD1222 COVID-19 vaccine. Using immunoSEQ multiplex PCR, the repertoire was profiled, and TCRdb retains in-frame clones only, with some absent. The sample shows about 170,000 clones, 80% to 90% of them seen only once. The specimen comprised peripheral blood, sampled on day 0 of AZD1222 vaccination. The receptors stem from an adult in good health. The CDR3 runs from the conserved cysteine through the conserved F or W. A D gene is named only where the DNA matches it firmly. Not every row has a clone size; where given, it reads once, few, many or a size class.

size	J	V	D	CDR3	DNA
NA	TRBJ1-5	TRBV2	NA	CASKTVSGLDQPQHF	TGTGCCAGCAAGACAGTAAGCGGTCTAGATCAGCCCCAGCATTTT
NA	TRBJ2-5	TRBV7-9	NA	CASSHAGFQETQYF	TGTGCCAGCAGCCATGCGGGTTTCCAAGAGACCCAGTACTTC
NA	TRBJ2-7	TRBV5-8	NA	CASSLSGLSYEQYF	TGTGCCAGCAGCTTGTCTGGGCTCTCCTACGAGCAGTACTTC
NA	TRBJ2-7	TRBV3-1/TRBV3-2	NA	CASSQGSLVPYF	TGTGCCAGCAGCCAAGGAAGTTTGGTTCCGTACTTC
NA	TRBJ1-4	TRBV19	NA	CASSIPGSEKLFF	TGTGCCAGTAGTATTCCAGGGAGTGAAAAACTGTTTTTT
NA	TRBJ2-5	TRBV11-1	NA	CASSLVPEYQETQYF	TGTGCCAGCAGCTTAGTCCCGGAGTACCAAGAGACCCAGTACTTC
NA	TRBJ1-2	TRBV2	TRBD1	CASTTGGGDPGYYGYTF	TGTGCCAGCACGACAGGGGGCGGTGATCCGGGGTACTATGGCTACACCTTC
NA	TRBJ2-1	TRBV5-1	TRBD2	CASSASGGPYNEQFF	TGCGCCAGCAGCGCTAGCGGGGGGCCCTACAATGAGCAGTTCTTC
NA	TRBJ1-1	TRBV4-1	NA	CASSQRPTLLDTEAFF	TGCGCCAGCAGCCAACGTCCCACTTTGCTGGACACTGAAGCTTTCTTT
NA	TRBJ1-1	TRBV11-2	NA	CASSAGAAEAFF	TGTGCCAGCAGCGCAGGGGCCGCAGAAGCTTTCTTT
NA	TRBJ1-6	TRBV2	NA	CASLGQRNSPLHF	TGTGCCAGCTTGGGGCAGAGAAATTCACCCCTCCACTTT
NA	TRBJ2-1	TRBV2	NA	CASSGYRVADEQFF	TGTGCCAGCAGTGGCTACAGGGTGGCGGATGAGCAGTTCTTC
NA	TRBJ1-5	TRBV6-5	NA	CASSYSTAERGQPQHF	TGTGCCAGCAGTTACTCAACCGCCGAGAGGGGCCAGCCCCAGCATTTT
NA	TRBJ1-1	TRBV3-1/TRBV3-2	NA	CASSQEVSVNTEAFF	TGTGCCAGCAGCCAAGAGGTGTCGGTTAACACTGAAGCTTTCTTT
NA	TRBJ2-3	TRBV29-1	NA	CSVEGGFLGAQGDTQYF	TGCAGCGTTGAAGGGGGCTTTTTGGGGGCGCAAGGAGATACGCAGTATTTT
NA	TRBJ1-5	TRBV28	TRBD1	CASSSTRRGQGQPQHF	TGTGCCAGCAGTTCCACGCGCAGGGGGCAGGGTCAGCCCCAGCATTTT
NA	TRBJ1-2	TRBV7-9	NA	CASSLAHDFGYTF	TGTGCCAGCAGCTTAGCCCACGACTTTGGCTACACCTTC
once	TRBJ1-6	TRBV5-4	NA	CASSLGVYNSPLHF	TGTGCCAGCAGCTTGGGGGTGTACAATTCACCCCTCCACTTT
once	TRBJ1-5	TRBV5-6	NA	CASSLNPSNQPQHF	TGTGCCAGCAGCTTAAACCCTAGCAATCAGCCCCAGCATTTT
NA	TRBJ2-1	TRBV7-3	TRBD2	CASSLQAGLSSYNEQFF	TGTGCCAGCAGCTTACAAGCGGGGCTGAGCTCCTACAATGAGCAGTTCTTC
NA	TRBJ2-3	TRBV18	NA	CASSPDSSSAQYF	TGTGCCAGCTCACCTGACAGCTCCTCAGCGCAGTATTTT
once	TRBJ1-2	TRBV19	NA	CASSIWPGEVNYGYTF	TGTGCCAGTAGTATATGGCCCGGCGAAGTTAACTATGGCTACACCTTC
NA	TRBJ1-1	TRBV18	NA	CASSPQLGLGGMNTEAFF	TGTGCCAGCTCACCCCAATTGGGGTTGGGGGGGATGAACACTGAAGCTTTCTTT
NA	TRBJ2-5	TRBV11-3	NA	CASSQTWPQETQYF	TGTGCCAGCAGCCAGACTTGGCCCCAAGAGACCCAGTACTTC
NA	TRBJ2-7	TRBV30	NA	CAWSVDSSYEQYF	TGTGCCTGGAGTGTCGACAGCAGCTACGAGCAGTACTTC
NA	TRBJ1-1	TRBV7-3	NA	CASSSGHTNTEAFF	TGTGCCAGCAGCTCGGGACATACGAACACTGAAGCTTTCTTT
NA	TRBJ2-5	TRBV7-2	NA	CASSSRSQETQYF	TGTGCCAGCAGCTCTCGCTCCCAAGAGACCCAGTACTTC
NA	TRBJ1-6	TRBV5-5	TRBD1	CASSSQAGGSYNSPLHF	TGTGCCAGCAGCTCCCAGGCAGGGGGCTCCTATAATTCACCCCTCCACTTT
once	TRBJ2-7	TRBV11-1	NA	CASSLGVLTASEQYF	TGTGCCAGCAGCTTAGGGGTGCTGACGGCGTCCGAGCAGTACTTC
once	TRBJ2-3	TRBV10-1	NA	CASSGAGGTDTQYF	TGCGCCAGCAGTGGGGCAGGGGGCACAGATACGCAGTATTTT
once	TRBJ2-6	TRBV11-3	NA	CASSLAGTSGANVLTF	TGTGCCAGCAGCTTAGCTGGGACCTCTGGGGCCAACGTCCTGACTTTC
NA	TRBJ1-2	TRBV25-1	TRBD1	CASSEGTEANYGYTF	TGTGCCAGCAGTGAAGGGACAGAGGCTAACTATGGCTACACCTTC
NA	TRBJ2-1	TRBV5-8	NA	CASSLGQRSYNEQFF	TGTGCCAGCAGCTTGGGACAGCGATCCTACAATGAGCAGTTCTTC
NA	TRBJ1-5	TRBV20-1	NA	CSASLAGRRNQPQHF	TGCAGTGCTAGTCTTGCGGGGAGGCGCAATCAGCCCCAGCATTTT
NA	TRBJ2-3	TRBV5-4	NA	CASSLAGTPTTDTQYF	TGTGCCAGCAGCTTGGCGGGGACACCGACCACAGATACGCAGTATTTT
NA	TRBJ2-5	TRBV18	NA	CASSPGNQETQYF	TGTGCCAGCTCACCAGGGAACCAAGAGACCCAGTACTTC
once	TRBJ2-5	TRBV24-1	NA	CATSDGKELRGETQYF	TGTGCCACCAGTGATGGTAAAGAACTACGAGGGGAGACCCAGTACTTC
NA	TRBJ1-5	TRBV2	NA	CASSVQGTYQPQHF	TGTGCCAGCAGTGTCCAGGGCACTTATCAGCCCCAGCATTTT
few	TRBJ2-1	TRBV6-2/TRBV6-3	TRBD2	CASSYPRTSGGPTYNEQFF	TGTGCCAGCAGTTACCCCAGGACTAGCGGGGGGCCGACTTACAATGAGCAGTTCTTC
NA	TRBJ2-7	TRBV6-4	TRBD1	CASSLRTGLFSYEQYF	TGTGCCAGCAGCTTAAGGACAGGGCTATTTTCCTACGAGCAGTACTTC
NA	TRBJ2-1	TRBV5-1	NA	CASSLETDYNEQFF	TGCGCCAGCAGCTTGGAAACCGATTACAATGAGCAGTTCTTC
NA	TRBJ2-2	TRBV9	TRBD1	CASSALPGTGTGELFF	TGTGCCAGCAGCGCCCTGCCCGGGACAGGGACCGGGGAGCTGTTTTTT
NA	TRBJ1-1	TRBV7-9	NA	CASSRLGGTEAFF	TGTGCCAGCAGCCGCCTGGGGGGCACTGAAGCTTTCTTT
few	TRBJ2-7	TRBV6-5	NA	CASSYLSGQVYEQYF	TGTGCCAGCAGTTACTTGTCTGGGCAGGTCTACGAGCAGTACTTC
NA	TRBJ2-1	TRBV18	NA	CASSPGAYNEQFF	TGTGCCAGCTCACCAGGGGCATACAATGAGCAGTTCTTC
NA	TRBJ2-5	TRBV15	NA	CATSRGSARQETQYF	TGTGCCACCAGCAGGGGTTCAGCCCGGCAAGAGACCCAGTACTTC
once	TRBJ2-2	TRBV4-1	TRBD1	CASSQPGQLTGELFF	TGCGCCAGCAGCCAACCGGGACAGCTCACCGGGGAGCTGTTTTTT
NA	TRBJ2-7	TRBV28	TRBD2	CASTPTSGGAYEQYF	TGTGCCAGCACCCCGACTAGCGGGGGAGCCTACGAGCAGTACTTC